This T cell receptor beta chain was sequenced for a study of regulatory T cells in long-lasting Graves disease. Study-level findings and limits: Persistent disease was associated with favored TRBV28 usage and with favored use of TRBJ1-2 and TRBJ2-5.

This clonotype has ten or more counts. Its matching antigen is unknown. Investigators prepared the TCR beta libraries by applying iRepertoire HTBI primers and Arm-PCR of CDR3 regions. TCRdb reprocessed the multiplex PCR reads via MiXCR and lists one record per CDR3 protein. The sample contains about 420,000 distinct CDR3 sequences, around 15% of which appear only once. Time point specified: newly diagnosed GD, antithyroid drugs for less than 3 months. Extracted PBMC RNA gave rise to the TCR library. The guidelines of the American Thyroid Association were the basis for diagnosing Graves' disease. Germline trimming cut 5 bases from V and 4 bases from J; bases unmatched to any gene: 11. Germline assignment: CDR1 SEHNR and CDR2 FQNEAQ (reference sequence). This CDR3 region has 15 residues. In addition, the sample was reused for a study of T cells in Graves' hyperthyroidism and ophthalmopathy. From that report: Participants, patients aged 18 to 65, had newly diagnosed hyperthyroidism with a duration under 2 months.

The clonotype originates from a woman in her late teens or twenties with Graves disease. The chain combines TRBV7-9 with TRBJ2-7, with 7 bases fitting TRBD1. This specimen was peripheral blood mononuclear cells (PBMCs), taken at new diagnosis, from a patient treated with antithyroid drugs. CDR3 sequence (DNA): TGTGCCAGCAGCCGCCCCCGGGACAGAGGATACGAGCAGTACTTC. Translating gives CASSRPRDRGYEQYF.